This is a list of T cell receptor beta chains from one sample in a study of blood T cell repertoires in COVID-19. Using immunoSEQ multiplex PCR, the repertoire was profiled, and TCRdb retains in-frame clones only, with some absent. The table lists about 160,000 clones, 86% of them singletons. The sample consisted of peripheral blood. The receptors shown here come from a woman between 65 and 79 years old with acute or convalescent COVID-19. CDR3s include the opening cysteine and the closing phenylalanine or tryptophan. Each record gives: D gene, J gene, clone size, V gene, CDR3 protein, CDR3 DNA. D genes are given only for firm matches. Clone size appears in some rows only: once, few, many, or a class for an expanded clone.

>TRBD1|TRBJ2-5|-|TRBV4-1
CASSQGTGSFETQYF
TGCGCCAGCAGCCAAGGGACAGGGAGTTTCGAGACCCAGTACTTC
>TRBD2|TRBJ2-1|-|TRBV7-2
CASSLFQGRTSGRVREQFF
TGTGCCAGCAGCTTATTTCAGGGCCGAACTAGCGGGAGAGTCCGCGAGCAGTTCTTC
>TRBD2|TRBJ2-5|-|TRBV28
CASSQPHGLAGGSGQQETQYF
TGTGCCAGCAGCCAACCACACGGACTAGCGGGAGGGTCGGGGCAACAAGAGACCCAGTACTTC
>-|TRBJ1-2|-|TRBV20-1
CSASTRTQNGYTF
TGCAGTGCTAGTACCAGAACCCAAAATGGCTACACCTTC
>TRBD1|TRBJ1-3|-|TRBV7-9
CASSPISPTGAGNTIYF
TGTGCCAGCAGCCCAATTTCTCCGACAGGGGCCGGAAACACCATATATTTT
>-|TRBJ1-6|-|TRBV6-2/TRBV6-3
CASSYRRTDNSPLHF
TGTGCCAGCAGTTACCGCCGAACGGATAATTCACCCCTCCACTTT
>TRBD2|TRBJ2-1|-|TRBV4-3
CASSQGAGGPRVNEQFF
TGCGCCAGCAGCCAAGGTGCGGGGGGGCCGAGGGTCAATGAGCAGTTCTTC
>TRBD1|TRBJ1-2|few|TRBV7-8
CASSPRPGGIYGYTF
TGTGCCAGCAGCCCGAGACCAGGGGGCATCTATGGCTACACCTTC
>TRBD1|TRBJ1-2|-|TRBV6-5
CASSYVDRGGGYTF
TGTGCCAGCAGTTACGTTGACAGGGGAGGTGGCTACACCTTC
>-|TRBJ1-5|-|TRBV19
CASSIGVLPRGPQHF
TGTGCCAGTAGTATAGGGGTTCTACCCCGGGGGCCCCAGCATTTT
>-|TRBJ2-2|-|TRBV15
CATSRDYDTGELFF
TGTGCCACCAGCAGAGACTACGACACCGGGGAGCTGTTTTTT
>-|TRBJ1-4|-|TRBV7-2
CASSLLQGNEKLFF
TGTGCCAGCAGCTTATTACAGGGTAATGAAAAACTGTTTTTT
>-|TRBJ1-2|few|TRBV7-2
CASSSSGTSYDYGYTF
TGTGCCAGCAGCTCATCTGGGACATCTTACGACTATGGCTACACCTTC
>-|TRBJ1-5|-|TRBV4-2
CASSQGTGKNNQPQHF
TGTGCCAGCAGCCAAGGGACTGGGAAAAACAATCAGCCCCAGCATTTT
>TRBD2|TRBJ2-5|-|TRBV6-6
CASRPGLAGSQETQYF
TGTGCCAGCAGACCCGGACTAGCGGGGTCACAAGAGACCCAGTACTTC
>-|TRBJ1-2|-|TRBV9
CASSVAPGSGYGYTF
TGTGCCAGCAGCGTTGCCCCCGGCTCGGGATATGGCTACACCTTC
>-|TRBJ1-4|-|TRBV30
CAWSVPQGNNEKLFF
TGTGCCTGGAGTGTACCACAGGGCAATAATGAAAAACTGTTTTTT
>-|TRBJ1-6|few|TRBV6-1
CASSEITAFYSYNSPLHF
TGTGCCAGCAGTGAAATTACAGCTTTTTACTCCTATAATTCACCCCTCCACTTT
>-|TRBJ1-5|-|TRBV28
CASSSGGQPQHF
TGTGCCAGCAGTTCTGGAGGCCAGCCCCAGCATTTT
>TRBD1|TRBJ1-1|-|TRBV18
CASSLGQGVENTEAFF
TGTGCCAGCTCACTCGGACAGGGCGTTGAGAACACTGAAGCTTTCTTT
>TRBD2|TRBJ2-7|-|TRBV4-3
CASSQGLAGDEQYF
TGCGCCAGCAGCCAAGGACTAGCGGGAGATGAGCAGTACTTC
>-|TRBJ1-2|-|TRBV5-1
CASSAGQGYGYTF
TGCGCCAGCAGCGCTGGGCAGGGCTATGGCTACACCTTC
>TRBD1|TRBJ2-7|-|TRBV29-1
CSVEVPEAGTVSYEQYF
TGCAGCGTTGAAGTACCCGAAGCCGGGACAGTCTCCTACGAGCAGTACTTC
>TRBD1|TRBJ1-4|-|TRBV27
CASSQTGGWEKLFF
TGTGCCAGCAGTCAGACAGGGGGCTGGGAAAAACTGTTTTTT